These 7 T cell receptor beta chains originate from one sample sequenced in a study of T cell responses to AZD1222 COVID-19 vaccine. Assay used: immunoSEQ multiplex PCR; TCRdb lists only in-frame clones, some missing. The sample includes approximately 180,000 clones, around nine tenths of them seen just once. The sequences come from peripheral blood, collected on day 0 of AZD1222 vaccination. Source of these receptors: an adult in good health.

The chain couples TRBV7-9 to TRBJ1-5; 7 nucleotides match TRBD1. The trim removed 3 bases at V and 5 bases at J, leaving 7 bases unmatched. This CDR3 comprises 15 residues. Germline V gives CDR1 SEHNR, CDR2 FQNEAQ (reference sequence). The CDR3 spells CASSFGQVGYQPQHF. CDR3 nucleotide sequence: TGTGCCAGCAGCTTCGGACAGGTCGGGTATCAGCCCCAGCATTTT.

V gene TRBV5-5 combines with J gene TRBJ2-7; D unclear. The CDR3 is 14 amino acids. Germline V gives CDR1 SGHKS, CDR2 YYEKEE (reference sequence). V gave up 4 bases and J gave up 5 bases, with 16 bases separating them. CDR3 in DNA: TGTGCCAGCAGCGTACTACCCCAGCGCCACGAGCAGTACTTC. This translates into CASSVLPQRHEQYF.

The chain couples TRBV7-9 to TRBJ1-1; possible D gene TRBD1, 5 bases. The germline V gene has CDR1 SEHNR and CDR2 FQNEAQ (reference sequence). The CDR3 is made up of 12 amino acids. The V gene lost 1 base and the J gene lost 9 bases, with 9 bases spanning the gap. The CDR3 DNA follows: TGTGCCAGCAGCTTAGAACTGGGACAAGCTTTCTTT. Its protein is CASSLELGQAFF.

V usage is TRBV10-3 and J usage is TRBJ1-6, with 11 bases that match TRBD1. Germline CDR1 is ENHRY and CDR2 is SYGVKD. This CDR3 spans 14 amino acids. V lost 6 bases to trimming and J lost 6 bases; unmatched junction nucleotides: 1. The CDR3 protein is CAISGQGANSPLHF. The CDR3 nucleotides read TGTGCCATCAGCGGACAGGGGGCTAATTCACCCCTCCACTTT.

The J gene is TRBJ2-5, the V gene TRBV29-1, with a possible D match to TRBD1 (6 bases). Germline-derived CDR1 and CDR2 are SQVTM and ANQGSEA. This CDR3 is 13 amino acids long. V gave up 7 bases and J gave up 5 bases, with 17 bases separating them. The CDR3 DNA sequence: TGCAGCGCAGGGGACGGGCAACTTGAGACCCAGTACTTC. It is translated as CSAGDGQLETQYF.

The chain joins TRBV7-9 to TRBJ2-2; the D gene is possibly TRBD1 (6 bases). Germline V gene lookup returns CDR1 SEHNR and CDR2 FQNEAQ (reference sequence). V lost 5 bases, J lost 1 base, and 11 bases lay in between. The CDR3 totals 15 residues. CDR3 region: CASSAGTLNTGELFF. The DNA of the CDR3 is TGTGCCAGCAGCGCAGGGACACTGAACACCGGGGAGCTGTTTTTT.

The genes are TRBV21-1 and TRBJ2-7; the table's D call of TRBD2 was not tested on the DNA. TRBV21-1 is a known pseudogene. The CDR3 spans 16 residues. The CDR3 DNA sequence: TGTGCCAGCTTTCCACTAGAGGCGGGAGGGTCCTACGAGCAGTACTTC. Amino acid sequence: CASFPLEAGGSYEQYF.